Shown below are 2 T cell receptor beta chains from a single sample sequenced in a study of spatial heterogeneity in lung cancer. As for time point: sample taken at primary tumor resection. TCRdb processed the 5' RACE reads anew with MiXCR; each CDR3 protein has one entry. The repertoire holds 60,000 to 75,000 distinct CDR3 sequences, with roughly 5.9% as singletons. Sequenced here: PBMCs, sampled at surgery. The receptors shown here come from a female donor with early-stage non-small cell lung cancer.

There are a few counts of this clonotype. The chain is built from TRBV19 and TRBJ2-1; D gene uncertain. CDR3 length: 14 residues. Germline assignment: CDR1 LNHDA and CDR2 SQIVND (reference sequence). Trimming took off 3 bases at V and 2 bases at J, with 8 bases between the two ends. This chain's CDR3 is CASSMGWPYNEQFF. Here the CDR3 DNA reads TGTGCCAGTAGTATGGGGTGGCCCTACAATGAGCAGTTCTTC.

This CDR3 is CASSLILGRNSYNEQFF. CDR3 nucleotide sequence: TGTGCCAGCAGTTTAATCTTAGGGCGGAACTCTTACAATGAGCAGTTCTTC. This sequence joins TRBV28 and TRBJ2-1; D gene ambiguous. The CDR3 runs 17 residues. Germline CDR1 reads MDHEN; CDR2 reads SYDVKM. V was pared by 2 bases and J by 4 bases, with 18 bases between. The complete variable domain, with remaining parts taken from reference TRBV28 and TRBJ2-1, reads DVKVTQSSRYLVKRTGEKVFLECVQDMDHENMFWYRQDPGLGLRLIYFSYDVKMKEKGDIPEGYSVSREKKERFSLILESASTNQTSMYLCASSLILGRNSYNEQFFGPGTRLTVL.